Presented here are 6 T cell receptor beta chains from one specimen sequenced in a study of T-cell memory formation after mild COVID-19 (dated by TCRdb to the early 2020s). Libraries were prepared through 5' RACE. TCRdb records Illumina NovaSeq 6000 as the sequencer. The public reads were reprocessed in TCRdb via fastp at Q25 and MiXCR, keeping in-frame beta chains. Rows matching on CDR3 protein sequence are summarized as one entry with the most common DNA and genes. Present in this sample are about 190,000 distinct CDR3 sequences, about a sixth of which were seen just once. The ten largest clones capture 2.4% of the sample. The sequencing input was PBMCs or a T cell subset sorted from them (not recorded which). All receptors derive from an adult woman who had mild COVID-19 (a few samples of this study predate the infection). The sample titles of this study are shuffled in the database, so cell type and time point are left out; the donor was told from shared clones.

The rearrangement uses TRBV5-4 and TRBJ2-2; possible D gene TRBD2, 6 bases. Germline values: CDR1 SGHNT, CDR2 YYREEE (reference sequence). The CDR3 runs 16 residues. The germline V and J ends were trimmed by 4 bases and 3 bases, with 16 bases remaining between them. The CDR3: CASSRGLASDTGELFF. CDR3 coding DNA: TGTGCCAGCAGCCGGGGGTTAGCGAGTGACACCGGGGAGCTGTTTTTT. Full variable domain (rest looked up from reference TRBV5-4 and TRBJ2-2): ETGVTQSPTHLIKTRGQQVTLRCSSQSGHNTVSWYQQALGQGPQFIFQYYREEENGRGNFPPRFSGLQFPNYSSELNVNALELDDSALYLCASSRGLASDTGELFFGEGSRLTVL.

In this sample, this clonotype turned up a few times. V usage is TRBV12-3 or TRBV12-4 and J usage is TRBJ2-7; no reliable D call. This CDR3 has 14 amino acids. Trimming cost V 2 bases and J 0 bases, with 8 bases left between them. As DNA, the CDR3 is TGTGCCAGCAGTTTAACAGCAGCCTCCTACGAGCAGTACTTC. Its translation: CASSLTAASYEQYF.

The chain joins TRBV3-1 to TRBJ1-1; D call uncertain. Germline V gene sequence: CDR1 LGHDT, CDR2 YNNKEL (reference sequence). Trimming shortened V by 2 bases and J by 1 base, and 8 bases separated the two germline ends. The CDR3 is made up of 14 amino acids. For the CDR3, the DNA is TGTGCCAGCAGCCAAATCCTCCGGAACACTGAAGCTTTCTTT. It codes for CASSQILRNTEAFF. The entire variable domain, with the rest obtained from reference TRBV3-1 and TRBJ1-1, is as follows: DTAVSQTPKYLVTQMGNDKSIKCEQNLGHDTMYWYKQDSKKFLKIMFSYNNKELIINETVPNRFSPKSPDKAHLNLHINSLELGDSAVYFCASSQILRNTEAFFGQGTRLTVV.

The chain joins TRBV29-1 to TRBJ1-1; D gene uncertain. Trimming stripped 6 bases from V and 1 base from J, with 9 bases between. CDR1 is SQVTM and CDR2 is ANQGSEA in the germline V gene. The CDR3 contains 12 residues. CDR3 coding DNA: TGCAGCGTCTCAACATCGAACACTGAAGCTTTCTTT. Translation: CSVSTSNTEAFF.

The chain uses TRBV24-1 and TRBJ1-1; 7 positions agree with TRBD1. V was clipped by 6 bases and J by 2 bases; unmatched bases: 8. Germline-derived CDR1 and CDR2 are KGHDR and SFDVKD. The CDR3 consists of 15 residues. CDR3 loop: CATSPRTGANTEAFF. CDR3 coding DNA: TGTGCCACCAGTCCTCGGACAGGAGCCAACACTGAAGCTTTCTTT.

This clonotype has only a few counts. The chain is built from TRBV20-1 and TRBJ2-3, with TRBD2 as a possible D gene (6 bases). Germline V lookup: CDR1 DFQATT, CDR2 SNEGSKA (reference sequence). This CDR3 region has 14 residues. Trimming removed 5 bases at V and 2 bases at J, with 14 bases between. CDR3 DNA sequence: TGCAGTGCTCCGAAGGGCGGGAACACAGATACGCAGTATTTT. It codes for CSAPKGGNTDTQYF.